This T cell receptor (beta chain) was captured in a study of blood T cells in healthy people across ages. The second PCR ran about 6 to 12 cycles with a sample-barcoded 5' primer and J-beta primers. In TCRdb, the 5' RACE reads were re-called with MiXCR into one record per CDR3 protein. The data contain 540,000 or so distinct CDR3 sequences, around 24% of them singletons. The CDR3 is made up of 15 amino acids. The V gene's germline CDR1 is SGHTA and CDR2 FQGNSA. Trimming removed 3 bases at V and 4 bases at J, with 16 bases between. This clonotype occurred a few times. The data were also submitted as part of a second study, on T cells of mothers and their children.

The sample taken for sequencing was blood. This sequence originates from a boy younger than 18 in good health. This chain uses TRBV7-2 with TRBJ2-7; perhaps TRBD1 as D (5 bases). For the CDR3, the DNA is TGTGCCAGCAGCTTGTTTGGAGAGACAGCATACGAGCAGTACTTC. It is translated as CASSLFGETAYEQYF.